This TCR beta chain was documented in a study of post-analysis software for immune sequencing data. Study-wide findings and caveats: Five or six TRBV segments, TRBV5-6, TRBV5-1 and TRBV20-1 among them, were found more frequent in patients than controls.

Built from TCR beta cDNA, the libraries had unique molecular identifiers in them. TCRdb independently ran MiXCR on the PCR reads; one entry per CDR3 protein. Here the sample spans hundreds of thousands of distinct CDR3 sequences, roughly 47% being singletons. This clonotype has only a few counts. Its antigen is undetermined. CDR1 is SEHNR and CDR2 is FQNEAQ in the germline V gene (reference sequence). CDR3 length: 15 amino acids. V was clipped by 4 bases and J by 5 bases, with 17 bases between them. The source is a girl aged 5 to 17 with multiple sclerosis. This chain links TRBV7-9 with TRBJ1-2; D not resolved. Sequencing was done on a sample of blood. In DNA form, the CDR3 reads TGTGCCAGCAGCTCCCTCGTAGAAGCAAAGTATGGCTACACCTTC. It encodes CASSSLVEAKYGYTF.